A single TCR beta chain is shown here with its context. The antigen it recognizes is unknown. Base qualities are not provided; no much larger clone lies one nucleotide away. The CDR3 regions of human TCRbeta chains were analyzed by immunosequencing. The original methods were these. Repertoire TCRs were matched against a reference library of SARS-CoV-2-specific TCRs generated with the MIRA antigen-specificity platform. Breadth was defined as the fraction of unique TCRs that were SARS-CoV-2-associated. Depth was defined as the fraction of total T cells that were SARS-CoV-2-associated. Using the MIRA data, each spike-specific TCR was mapped to the spike region that the TCR reacts to and placed in a CD4 or CD8 class. Log10-transformed breadth and depth values were compared by one-way ANOVA with Sidak's multiple comparisons tests. TCRdb holds this immuneACCESS table with in-frame rearrangements only. Some clones are missing; in checked studies, unresolved V genes explain under half, and the rest has no known cause. D and trimming come from the DNA, and the V and J calls and clone size come from that table. The sample yields 65,000 to 80,000 clones; about 90% were counted once. The ten most abundant clones make up roughly 6.4% of the sample.

The sample comes from a study of T cell responses to AZD1222 COVID-19 vaccine (dated by TCRdb to about 2021). Notes on the research overall: A total of 230 or so trial participants underwent TCR sequencing, of whom around 200 received two doses of AZD1222 and approximately 25 received two doses of the MenACWY control vaccine. Trial participants were enrolled by age into 18-55, 56-69 and 70-plus year subgroups, with roughly 150, 30 and 60 TCR-sequenced participants respectively. What the research found in general, with its limitations: No day 14 peak-response samples were available, so repertoires were characterized only after the peak T cell response. Participants were mostly white British, with more females than males. The authors suggested clonal diversity may have been underestimated. Spike-specific TCR breadth and depth rose significantly after two AZD1222 doses compared with day 0 and with MenACWY recipients. Conclusions about previously exposed vaccinees were limited because only a handful of AZD1222 recipients were SARS-CoV-2 seropositive at baseline. Reportedly, close to half of the unique spike-specific TCRs recognized epitopes lying outside the regions that are mutated in the B.1.351 and B.1.1.7 variants. The whole spike protein was spanned by vaccine-associated CD4 TCRs, and dominant responses were seen in regions 160-218 and 743-854. In the small 56-69-year group, the increase in depth fell short of significance, most likely because of low power.

Interpreted using the paper, the time point label stands for: baseline before first vaccination. The treatment or condition label for this specimen denotes: meningococcal conjugate vaccine given as trial control. Samples from vaccinated people were obtained from the UK trials COV001 and COV002, which included a single-blind randomized controlled phase 2/3 trial of AZD1222 (ChAdOx1 nCoV-19) in healthy adults. For TCRbeta chain sequencing, PBMC samples from trial participants were taken at day 0 and at day 28 after the second dose. Based on the germline V gene, the CDR1 and CDR2 sequences are SNHLY and FYNNEI. V and J are truncated by 7 bases and 5 bases respectively, leaving an intervening sequence of 15 bases. Its CDR3 holds 14 amino acids, cysteine through phenylalanine. The kept DNA is CDR3 alone, 42 bases in frame from the first base.

Recombination connected TRBV2 to TRBJ1-5; the D gene is perhaps TRBD1, from 6 matching bases. Sequenced here: peripheral blood, sampled on day 0 of MenACWY control vaccination. The sequence was collected from an adult in good health. The DNA sequence follows: TGTGCCAGCAAGGGGGGTGGCAGGGATCAGCCCCAGCATTTT. This is translated as CASKGGGRDQPQHF. The entire variable domain, with the stretches around the CDR3 drawn from the reference TRBV2 and TRBJ1-5 proteins, is EPEVTQTPSHQVTQMGQEVILRCVPISNHLYFYWYRQILGQKVEFLVSFYNNEISEKSEIFDDQFSVERPDGSNFTLKIRSTKLEDSAMYFCASKGGGRDQPQHFGDGTRLSIL.